The text below deals with one T cell receptor (beta chain). Its antigen is unknown. The same CDR3 is also encoded by other DNA sequences in this sample. The germline V gene has CDR1 LNHNV and CDR2 YYDKDF (reference sequence). This CDR3 spans 15 amino acids. Trimming shortened V by 1 base and J by 0 bases, and 7 bases separated the two germline ends. CD45RO negativity and positive selection for CCR7 defined naive CD8 cells, a population that excluded terminally differentiated effector memory CD45RA+ cells. Data came from immunoSEQ multiplex PCR; TCRdb stores just in-frame clones and leaves some out. Here the sample spans around 2,000,000 clones, about 95% being singletons. The entry originates in a study of shared clonotypes between healthy human individuals. Study details: Used for every donor were three CD4 naive, three CD4 memory, two CD8 naive and one CD8 memory plate.

Findings and caveats of the study: The study generally estimated greater richness for naive than memory subsets.

The rearrangement uses TRBV15 and TRBJ2-1; D tentatively reads TRBD1 or TRBD2 (5 bases each). This TCR was sampled from a man aged 18 to 30 in good health. Sequenced material: naive CD8+ T cells sorted from blood. The CDR3 region has the DNA TGTGCCACCAGCAGAGGGGGGATCTCCTACAATGAGCAGTTCTTC. Residues: CATSRGGISYNEQFF.